These T cell receptor beta chains were read from a single sample in a study of T cell repertoires in cytomegalovirus infection. Their recognized antigens are unknown. TCRdb re-derived calls from the reads in MiXCR, one entry per CDR3 protein. The sample gives around 900,000 distinct CDR3 sequences, 30% to 40% of which show up once; about an eighth is in the top ten. Sequenced material: cultured CD8+ T cells from PBMCs, taken from culture after CMV antigen stimulation. The receptors derive from a human donor in good health (CMV status not recorded). Some clones in this sample may be carry-over from other donors' samples. CDR3s include the opening cysteine and the closing phenylalanine or tryptophan. A D gene is named only where the DNA matches it firmly. Where a row states a size, it is once, few, many or the class of an expanded clone; other rows omit it.

-,TRBJ2-7,few,TRBV7-8,TGTGCCAGCAGCTTCTCGAGCCACGAGCAGTACTTC,CASSFSSHEQYF
-,TRBJ1-5,-,TRBV20-1,TGCAGTGCTAGAGATAGATCGGTGAATCAGCCCCAGCATTTT,CSARDRSVNQPQHF
-,TRBJ1-4,few,TRBV6-1,TGTGCCAGCAGTGTCCAGCTCTGGGCAGCCTCGAATGAAAAACTGTTTTTT,CASSVQLWAASNEKLFF
-,TRBJ1-2,-,TRBV6-6,TGTGCCAGCAGTTACGTCGACAGGAACTATGGCTACACCTTC,CASSYVDRNYGYTF
-,TRBJ1-5,many,TRBV28,TGTGCCAGCAGTCGCCGACAGGGCAATCAGCCCCAGCATTTT,CASSRRQGNQPQHF
-,TRBJ2-3,-,TRBV7-9,TGTGCCAGCAGCCAACGGGACCTCAATACGCAGTATTTT,CASSQRDLNTQYF
TRBD1,TRBJ2-6,few,TRBV2,TGTGCCAGAAACCATGGGGACAGCAGCTCTGGGGCCAACGTCCTGACTTTC,CARNHGDSSSGANVLTF
TRBD1,TRBJ1-1,-,TRBV27,TGTGCCAGCCTGGGACAGGAGAACACTGAAGCTTTCTTT,CASLGQENTEAFF
-,TRBJ1-1,-,TRBV6-6,TGTGCCAGCAGTTACCTTGACACCGAAGGGGACACTGAAGCTTTCTTT,CASSYLDTEGDTEAFF
TRBD1,TRBJ2-1,many,TRBV4-1,TGCGCCAGCAGCCAAGTCGGGGACAGGGCGATCTATGAGCAGTTCTTC,CASSQVGDRAIYEQFF
-,TRBJ1-2,-,TRBV27,TGTGCCAGCAGTTTATACGGTTTAGGAGGCTACACCTTC,CASSLYGLGGYTF
-,TRBJ2-5,many,TRBV19,TGTGCCAGTAGTCGCGTGGACACTTCAACCAAAGAGACCCAGTACTTC,CASSRVDTSTKETQYF
-,TRBJ1-1,many,TRBV7-6,TGTGCCAGCAGCCCTGGGACACCCGGGGTGGGCACTGAAGCTTTCTTT,CASSPGTPGVGTEAFF
-,TRBJ2-1,few,TRBV2,TGTGCCAGCCAGGGGGGTCGTGTGTTCTTC,CASQGGRVFF
-,TRBJ1-4,-,TRBV5-1,TGCGCCAGCAGCTTGGGTTCGACGGCCCCTAATGAAAAACTGTTTTTT,CASSLGSTAPNEKLFF